Listed here are 29 T cell receptor beta chains from one sample, sequenced in a study of OX40 agonist ivuxolimab in advanced cancers. The method was immunoSEQ multiplex PCR; TCRdb's version includes in-frame clones alone and lacks a portion of them. Counted here are 60,000 to 85,000 clones, about 92% occurring once; the ten biggest clones make up roughly 9%. The material was CD4+ or CD8+ T cells sorted from blood, obtained in a trial of the OX40 agonist ivuxolimab. These receptors were taken from an adult with an advanced solid tumor such as melanoma, head and neck, liver or kidney cancer.

This chain connects TRBV6-1 to TRBJ2-5; the match to TRBD1 covers 9 bases. Germline V CDR1 and CDR2: MNHNS, SASEGT. The CDR3 runs 14 residues. The V segment lost 6 bases and the J segment 7 bases; nucleotides outside the gene matches: 9. The CDR3 nucleotides are TGTGCCAGCAGACAGACAGGGGGTGATTGGACCCAGTACTTC. The encoded protein is CASRQTGGDWTQYF.

The V gene is TRBV7-9, the J gene TRBJ1-1, with TRBD1 matching over 7 bases. CDR1 is SEHNR and CDR2 is FQNEAQ in the germline V gene (reference sequence). The CDR3 extends over 15 amino acids. With V trimmed by 1 base and J by 0 bases, 2 bases remained unmatched. The CDR3 here is CASSLEGQLNTEAFF. CDR3 nucleotide sequence: TGTGCCAGCAGCTTAGAGGGACAGTTGAACACTGAAGCTTTCTTT.

V and J are TRBV6-5 and TRBJ2-2; 11 nucleotides line up with TRBD2. The CDR3 extends over 16 amino acids. The J segment lost 1 base and the V segment lost 4 bases, leaving 2 bases of the junction unmatched. From germline, CDR1 is MNHEY and CDR2 SVGAGI. CDR3 DNA sequence: TGTGCCAGCAGTTTCCTAGCGGGGGGGAACACCGGGGAGCTGTTTTTT. It specifies CASSFLAGGNTGELFF.

This clone was detected a few times. This rearrangement joins TRBV6-1 to TRBJ2-7; no reliable D call. V lost 3 bases, J lost 6 bases, and 9 bases lay in between. This CDR3 contains 12 residues. In germline, CDR1 is MNHNS, CDR2 SASEGT. CDR3 sequence reads: CASSDWPLEQYF. The CDR3 nucleotides read TGTGCCAGCAGTGACTGGCCCCTCGAGCAGTACTTC.

This clone was found a few times. The V gene is TRBV7-2, the J gene TRBJ2-1; D is uncertain. The germline V gene encodes CDR1 SGHTA and CDR2 FQGNSA. V dropped 3 bases and J dropped 6 bases, with 9 bases sitting between them. The length of the CDR3 is 13 residues. CDR3 loop: CASSFTRFNEQFF. CDR3 nucleotide sequence: TGTGCCAGCAGCTTCACGCGGTTCAATGAGCAGTTCTTC.

The V call is TRBV2, the J call TRBJ2-7; D is perhaps TRBD2 (6 bases). This CDR3 spans 15 amino acids. The V and J ends lost 0 bases and 3 bases respectively, with 12 bases between them. Germline CDR1 and CDR2: SNHLY and FYNNEI. The CDR3, as DNA: TGTGCCAGCAGTGAAGCTGGGACTGTAGGCTACGAGCAGTACTTC. Translating it yields CASSEAGTVGYEQYF.

This clone was detected only once. V is TRBV11-2 and J is TRBJ1-1, with TRBD1 identical over 9 bases. The V gene's germline CDR1 is SGHAT and CDR2 FQNNGV. The CDR3 loop spans 16 amino acids. The J segment lost 5 bases and the V segment lost 4 bases, leaving 11 bases of the junction unmatched. The CDR3 sequence is CASSSPYDRGITEAFF. The DNA for the CDR3 is TGTGCCAGCAGCTCTCCATATGACAGGGGGATAACTGAAGCTTTCTTT.

This clone was found once. The DNA for the CDR3 is TGTGCCAGCAGCCTAGCGGGGGCCTACAATGAGCAGTTCTTC. Amino acids: CASSLAGAYNEQFF. The rearrangement uses TRBV6-5 and TRBJ2-1; 10 bases agree with TRBD2. The CDR3 length is 14 residues. Germline V gene sequence: CDR1 MNHEY, CDR2 SVGAGI. V lost 6 bases, J lost 2 bases, and 1 base stayed unmatched.

CDR3 amino acids: CASSLAAGTGFPPLHF. DNA for the CDR3: TGTGCCAGCAGCTTGGCGGCCGGGACAGGGTTCCCACCCCTCCACTTT. The chain couples TRBV5-6 to TRBJ1-6, with 9 bases aligning to TRBD1. The CDR3 consists of 16 residues. Unmatched junction bases numbered 9, after V lost 0 bases and J lost 11 bases. The germline gives CDR1 SGHDT, CDR2 YYEEEE.

This clone was seen a few times. J is TRBJ2-3 and V is TRBV28; possible D gene TRBD2, 6 bases. Trimming cost V 3 bases and J 1 base, with 8 bases left between them. Germline CDR1 and CDR2: MDHEN and SYDVKM. The CDR3 length is 14 residues. The CDR3 region is CASSFVAGTDTQYF. DNA of the CDR3: TGTGCCAGCAGTTTCGTAGCGGGCACAGATACGCAGTATTTT. Full variable domain (outside the CDR3, taken from reference TRBV28 and TRBJ2-3): DVKVTQSSRYLVKRTGEKVFLECVQDMDHENMFWYRQDPGLGLRLIYFSYDVKMKEKGDIPEGYSVSREKKERFSLILESASTNQTSMYLCASSFVAGTDTQYFGPGTRLTVL.

This clone came up a few times. The chain's CDR3 is CASSLAAREQYF. In DNA, the CDR3 is TGTGCCAGCAGCTTAGCGGCACGAGAGCAGTACTTC. This rearrangement joins TRBV7-9 to TRBJ2-7; no clear D gene. The CDR3 length is 12 residues. V was clipped by 0 bases and J by 7 bases, with 7 bases between them. Germline loops: CDR1 SEHNR, CDR2 FQNEAQ (reference sequence).

This chain links TRBV5-1 with TRBJ1-1; a possible D gene is TRBD1 (5 bases). The CDR3 totals 15 residues. Trimming pared 7 bases from V and 1 base from J, leaving 17 bases between. Looked up from germline, CDR1 is SGHRS and CDR2 is YFSETQ. The CDR3 DNA reads as TGCGCCAGCGGCAATAAATCCGGGGGGAACACTGAAGCTTTCTTT. It yields the protein CASGNKSGGNTEAFF.

The V call is TRBV27, the J call TRBJ1-5, with D possibly TRBD1 on 6 matching bases. V was clipped by 10 bases and J by 6 bases, with 16 bases between them. The CDR3 has 13 residues. Germline-derived CDR1 and CDR2 are MNHEY and SMNVEV (reference sequence). CDR3 DNA sequence: TGTGCCACGGCGGGGGGGCTTACTCAGCCCCAGCATTTT. Protein sequence: CATAGGLTQPQHF.

This sequence joins TRBV5-3 and TRBJ2-3; 12 nucleotides agree with TRBD2. TRBV5-3 is an open reading frame whose function is uncertain. V shed 4 bases and J 1 base; nucleotides not matched to a gene: 10. The length of the CDR3 is 18 residues. The CDR3 spells CARSLGLAGGQGTDTQYF. CDR3 coding DNA: TGTGCCAGAAGCCTAGGGCTAGCGGGGGGGCAGGGCACAGATACGCAGTATTTT.

The chain combines TRBV2 with TRBJ2-7; D ambiguous. Trimming took off 6 bases at V and 2 bases at J, with 8 bases between the two ends. Germline V lookup: CDR1 SNHLY, CDR2 FYNNEI. This CDR3 is built from 12 residues. For the CDR3, the DNA is TGTGCCAGCAGGTTAGGAGCCTACGAGCAGTACTTC. It is translated as CASRLGAYEQYF.

The CDR3 DNA reads TGTGCCAGCAGCTCCCTAGCGGATACGCAGTATTTT. It is translated as CASSSLADTQYF. The V gene is TRBV7-9, the J gene TRBJ2-3; possible D gene TRBD2, 6 bases. The CDR3 loop spans 12 amino acids. Deletions cut 4 bases from V and 6 bases from J, with 8 bases between. Germline V gene sequence: CDR1 SEHNR, CDR2 FQNEAQ (reference sequence).

This clone has only one observation. This specimen includes other DNA sequences encoding the same CDR3. The chain recombines TRBV19 with TRBJ1-1; D remains ambiguous. Germline-derived CDR1 and CDR2 are LNHDA and SQIVND (reference sequence). The V and J ends lost 5 bases and 5 bases respectively, with 9 bases between them. This CDR3 spans 12 amino acids. The CDR3 DNA follows: TGTGCCAGTAGTGTTGGAGGGACTGAAGCTTTCTTT. It is translated as CASSVGGTEAFF.

A single count supports this clone. The J gene is TRBJ2-1, the V gene TRBV27; D is unclear. CDR1 is MNHEY, CDR2 SMNVEV, per germline (reference sequence). This CDR3 has 13 amino acids. The V gene lost 3 bases and the J gene lost 10 bases, with 13 bases spanning the gap. The CDR3 here is CASSFSRTLEQFF. As DNA, the CDR3 is TGTGCCAGCAGTTTTTCGAGGACCTTAGAGCAGTTCTTC.

The chain couples TRBV4-3 to TRBJ2-6; D call uncertain. V lost 4 bases and J lost 0, with 4 bases in between. Per the germline V gene, CDR1 is LGHNA and CDR2 is YSLEER. This CDR3 comprises 14 residues. The CDR3 DNA sequence: TGCGCCAGCAGCCCCCGCTCTGGGGCCAACGTCCTGACTTTC. Protein product: CASSPRSGANVLTF.

The V gene is TRBV2, the J gene TRBJ2-7; 7 bases agree with TRBD1. The trim removed 6 bases at V and 2 bases at J, leaving 13 bases unmatched. The CDR3 runs 16 residues. CDR1 SNHLY and CDR2 FYNNEI come from the germline V gene. The chain's CDR3 is CASSETGTASTYEQYF. The DNA of the CDR3 is TGTGCCAGCAGCGAAACTGGGACAGCCTCCACCTACGAGCAGTACTTC.

This chain uses TRBV29-1 with TRBJ2-6, with a possible D match to TRBD2 (6 bases). The CDR3 covers 15 residues. The V end lost 7 bases, the J end lost 0 bases, and 13 bases lay between the germline ends. CDR1 SQVTM and CDR2 ANQGSEA come from the germline V gene. CDR3 DNA: TGCAGCGCCGGGACTGTTAGCTCTGGGGCCAACGTCCTGACTTTC. This encodes CSAGTVSSGANVLTF.

The rearrangement uses TRBV2 and TRBJ1-2, with 8 bases lining up with TRBD1. Germline CDR1 is SNHLY and CDR2 is FYNNEI. This CDR3 spans 14 amino acids. With V trimmed by 9 bases and J by 3 bases, 9 bases remained unmatched. CDR3 sequence (DNA): TGTGCCAGGTTGATCGGACAGGGAGACTATGGCTACACCTTC. Translated: CARLIGQGDYGYTF.

This clone has a single count. The rearrangement uses TRBV10-3 and TRBJ1-5; 8 bases line up with TRBD1. This CDR3 has 14 amino acids. Germline CDR1 ENHRY, CDR2 SYGVKD. V was clipped by 3 bases and J by 6 bases; unmatched bases: 4. This chain's CDR3 is CAISETTGVQPQHF. The CDR3 nucleotides are TGTGCCATCAGTGAAACGACAGGGGTTCAGCCCCAGCATTTT.

The V call is TRBV5-5, the J call TRBJ1-2; D remains ambiguous. V dropped 0 bases and J dropped 3 bases, with 3 bases sitting between them. The CDR3 sequence is 12 residues long. Germline CDR1 SGHKS, CDR2 YYEKEE (reference sequence). The CDR3 DNA follows: TGTGCCAGCAGCTTGGGTGACTATGGCTACACCTTC. Protein product: CASSLGDYGYTF.

This clone has a single count. The chain recombines TRBV6-1 with TRBJ1-1; the D is unclear. The germline V gene has CDR1 MNHNS and CDR2 SASEGT. Trimming shortened V by 5 bases and J by 7 bases, and 8 bases separated the two germline ends. The CDR3 runs 11 residues. CDR3: CASSSGGEAFF. For the CDR3, the DNA is TGTGCCAGCAGTTCCGGAGGTGAAGCTTTCTTT.

The chain uses TRBV19 and TRBJ2-1, with D perhaps matching TRBD1 (7 bases). The length of the CDR3 is 14 residues. With 1 base removed from V and 10 bases from J, the gap between germline ends came to 14 bases. Germline CDR1 is LNHDA and CDR2 is SQIVND (reference sequence). Here the CDR3 DNA reads TGTGCCAGTAGTATAGCCCCCAGGGGGGACGAGCAGTTCTTC. Translating it yields CASSIAPRGDEQFF. The full variable domain, with the rest looked up from reference TRBV19 and TRBJ2-1, is DGGITQSPKYLFRKEGQNVTLSCEQNLNHDAMYWYRQDPGQGLRLIYYSQIVNDFQKGDIAEGYSVSREKKESFPLTVTSAQKNPTAFYLCASSIAPRGDEQFFGPGTRLTVL.

V is TRBV6-1 and J is TRBJ2-7, with 7 bases lining up with TRBD1. The V gene's germline CDR1 is MNHNS and CDR2 SASEGT. The V and J ends lost 1 base and 2 bases, in that order; junction bases with no gene match: 5. CDR3 length equals 15 residues. CDR3: CASSEGVQGPYEQYF. In DNA form, the CDR3 reads TGTGCCAGCAGTGAAGGGGTACAGGGGCCCTACGAGCAGTACTTC.

The V call is TRBV30, the J call TRBJ2-7; 9 bases map to TRBD1. V was clipped by 4 bases and J by 3 bases; unmatched bases: 7. The germline V gene encodes CDR1 GTSNPN and CDR2 SVGIG (reference sequence). CDR3 length: 14 amino acids. CDR3 in amino acids: CAWTVGTGHYEQYF. The DNA for the CDR3 is TGTGCCTGGACGGTTGGGACAGGGCACTACGAGCAGTACTTC.

This sequence joins TRBV5-5 and TRBJ1-2; D ambiguous. V was clipped by 2 bases and J by 4 bases, with 12 bases between them. CDR1 is SGHKS and CDR2 is YYEKEE in the germline V gene (reference sequence). This CDR3 region has 14 residues. The CDR3 sequence is CASSFQVGVYGYTF. The CDR3 DNA reads as TGTGCCAGCAGCTTCCAGGTCGGGGTCTATGGCTACACCTTC.